One sample yielded the 17 T cell receptor beta chains listed below, sequenced in a study of blood T cell repertoires in COVID-19. The assay was immunoSEQ multiplex PCR, and TCRdb's table has in-frame clones only and misses some. Of under 250,000 clones listed, more than 75% were seen once; the top ten hold 11%. Sequenced material: peripheral blood. The receptors stem from a man aged 50 to 59 with COVID-19, enrolled during active disease.

V usage is TRBV4-2 and J usage is TRBJ2-1; 8 nucleotides align to TRBD2. The CDR3 length is 15 residues. V shed 7 bases, J shed 6 bases, and the junction held 11 bases outside the gene matches. Germline values: CDR1 LGHNA, CDR2 YNFKEQ. The DNA for the CDR3 is TGTGCCAGCACCACGGGAGGGGGGGATTTCAATGAGCAGTTCTTC. It encodes CASTTGGGDFNEQFF.

V and J are TRBV14 and TRBJ2-1; a weak D match, TRBD1 (7 bases). CDR1 is SGHDN, CDR2 FVKESK, per germline. The V end lost 5 bases, the J end lost 7 bases, and 15 bases lay between the germline ends. The length of the CDR3 is 14 residues. The CDR3: CASSGAGGWNEQFF. DNA of the CDR3: TGTGCCAGCAGCGGGGCAGGGGGGTGGAATGAGCAGTTCTTC.

The V gene is TRBV27, the J gene TRBJ1-5, with a tentative D call TRBD1 (5 bases). Trimming took off 2 bases at V and 0 bases at J, with 11 bases between the two ends. The CDR3 contains 16 residues. The germline CDR1 and CDR2 sequences are MNHEY and SMNVEV (reference sequence). DNA for the CDR3: TGTGCCAGCAGTTTAAGGGCGACAGCTAGCAATCAGCCCCAGCATTTT. This translates into CASSLRATASNQPQHF.

The chain has TRBV27 and TRBJ2-1; 10 nucleotides agree with TRBD2. CDR3 length: 14 amino acids. V was clipped by 5 bases and J by 6 bases; unmatched bases: 4. Per germline, CDR1 MNHEY and CDR2 SMNVEV (reference sequence). CDR3 region: CASSGLAAINEQFF. The DNA of the CDR3 is TGTGCCAGCAGTGGACTAGCGGCCATCAATGAGCAGTTCTTC.

The V call is TRBV7-2, the J call TRBJ2-1; no definite D call. The CDR3 extends over 15 amino acids. CDR1 SGHTA and CDR2 FQGNSA come from the germline V gene. The V end was cut by 1 base, the J end by 0 bases, with 7 bases between. This chain's CDR3 is CASSLDYSSYNEQFF. CDR3 coding DNA: TGTGCCAGCAGCTTAGACTATAGCTCCTACAATGAGCAGTTCTTC.

This rearrangement joins TRBV7-2 to TRBJ2-1; 7 positions agree with TRBD2. Per the germline V gene, CDR1 is SGHTA and CDR2 is FQGNSA. Trimming took 1 base from V and 8 from J; bases not matched to a gene: 5. This CDR3 region has 14 residues. CDR3 in DNA: TGTGCCAGCAGCTTAGTGGGGGGGGTCCATGAGCAGTTCTTC. Residues: CASSLVGGVHEQFF.

This clone was recorded once. The V call is TRBV9, the J call TRBJ1-1; D is ambiguous. CDR1 SGDLS and CDR2 YYNGEE come from the germline V gene. Trimming left V 4 bases short and J 9 bases short, with 16 bases between. The CDR3 sequence is 13 residues long. CDR3: CASSSKVDTQAFF. The CDR3 DNA follows: TGTGCCAGCAGCTCAAAAGTTGATACTCAAGCTTTCTTT.

The CDR3 region has the DNA TGCGCCAGCAGCTTCGGGACAGGCGGGGAGCTGTTTTTT. This translates into CASSFGTGGELFF. This chain uses TRBV5-1 with TRBJ2-2; 8 nucleotides agree with TRBD1. Losses at the gene ends were 2 bases for V and 7 bases for J; bases not matched to a gene: 1. This CDR3 has 13 amino acids. The germline gives CDR1 SGHRS, CDR2 YFSETQ. Based on the CDR3 plus reference TRBV5-1 and TRBJ2-2, the full variable domain is KAGVTQTPRYLIKTRGQQVTLSCSPISGHRSVSWYQQTPGQGLQFLFEYFSETQRNKGNFPGRFSGRQFSNSRSEMNVSTLELGDSALYLCASSFGTGGELFFGEGSRLTVL.

The chain joins TRBV5-1 to TRBJ2-7; tentatively, D is TRBD2 (6 bases). Trimming took 3 bases from V and 3 from J, leaving 16 bases between them. Germline values: CDR1 SGHRS, CDR2 YFSETQ. CDR3 length: 15 amino acids. CDR3 sequence: CASSSSPGLFYEQYF. CDR3 nucleotide sequence: TGCGCCAGCAGCTCGTCCCCGGGACTTTTCTACGAGCAGTACTTC.

This chain joins TRBV27 and TRBJ2-2, with 7 positions matching TRBD2. Trimming removed 0 bases from V and 8 bases from J; junction bases left unmatched: 3. The CDR3 is 14 amino acids. The germline CDR1 and CDR2 sequences are MNHEY and SMNVEV (reference sequence). The CDR3 protein is CASSLSAGSGELFF. CDR3 DNA sequence: TGTGCCAGCAGTTTATCAGCGGGATCTGGGGAGCTGTTTTTT.

This sequence joins TRBV9 and TRBJ1-1; D not certain. Germline V CDR1 and CDR2: SGDLS, YYNGEE. The CDR3 is 15 amino acids. V lost 4 bases to trimming and J lost 5 bases, with 18 bases between them. This CDR3 reads CASSPRGREGTEAFF. CDR3 bases: TGTGCCAGCAGCCCACGAGGAAGGGAGGGTACTGAAGCTTTCTTT.

This clone was seen a single time. This chain joins TRBV18 and TRBJ1-1; perhaps TRBD1 as D (5 bases). Deletions cut 1 base from V and 0 bases from J, with 6 bases between. The CDR3 extends over 14 amino acids. Germline-derived CDR1 and CDR2 are KGHSH and LQKENI. In nucleotides, the CDR3 is TGTGCCAGCTCACCACGGGGCATGAACACTGAAGCTTTCTTT. It yields the protein CASSPRGMNTEAFF.

This clone is a singleton in its sample. The CDR3 nucleotides are TGTGCCAGCAGTCTACTAGCGGGGGGGCGGAATGAGCAGTTCTTC. Its translation is CASSLLAGGRNEQFF. This chain uses TRBV6-2 or TRBV6-3 with TRBJ2-1, with 13 bases fitting TRBD2. The CDR3 covers 15 residues. Germline CDR1 MNHEY, CDR2 SVGEGT. V shed 5 bases, J shed 7 bases, and the junction held 5 bases outside the gene matches.

The chain carries TRBV10-3 and TRBJ1-6; D gene unclear. Trimming removed 2 bases from V and 9 bases from J, with 8 bases in between. The CDR3 has 13 residues. CDR1 ENHRY and CDR2 SYGVKD come from the germline V gene. CDR3 region: CAISEGQISPLHF. DNA for the CDR3: TGTGCCATCAGTGAGGGGCAGATTTCACCCCTCCACTTT.

This clone was observed once. The chain has TRBV5-6 and TRBJ1-3, with D unclear. The length of the CDR3 is 17 residues. V lost 4 bases and J lost 4, with 21 bases in between. Germline CDR1 and CDR2: SGHDT and YYEEEE. For the CDR3, the DNA is TGTGCCAGCAGCCTAGGGCCGGGATCCTCCATCGGAAACACCATATATTTT. This encodes CASSLGPGSSIGNTIYF.

The CDR3 DNA reads as TGTGCCAGCAGCTCGACAGGGGGCCAAGAGACCCAGTACTTC. Translated, it gives CASSSTGGQETQYF. V gene TRBV5-8 combines with J gene TRBJ2-5; TRBD1 matches at 9 bases. The CDR3 has 14 amino acids. Germline V gene data show CDR1 as SGHTS and CDR2 as YDEGEE. The V gene end was trimmed by 3 bases and the J gene end by 1 base; junction bases not matched to a gene: 1.

V gene TRBV6-2 or TRBV6-3 combines with J gene TRBJ1-1, with D possibly being TRBD1 (5 bases). V dropped 4 bases and J dropped 4 bases, with 19 bases sitting between them. Germline V gene data show CDR1 as MNHEY and CDR2 as SVGEGT. CDR3 length equals 16 residues. The CDR3 spells CASSSPAGRVITEAFF. The CDR3 nucleotides read TGTGCCAGCAGTTCCCCCGCGGGACGGGTGATCACTGAAGCTTTCTTT.